The rows below give T cell receptor beta chains drawn from one sample of a study of Graves' ophthalmopathy and Graves' hyperthyroidism. Using its own MiXCR run on the multiplex PCR reads, TCRdb lists one record per CDR3 protein. The sample lists around 1,200,000 distinct CDR3 sequences; around a third were seen once. Sequencing was done on a sample of peripheral blood or thyroid tissue (not recorded which). These receptors all stem from an adult man with Graves' hyperthyroidism. CDR3s include the opening cysteine and the closing phenylalanine or tryptophan. A D gene is named only where the DNA matches it firmly. Clone size appears in some rows only: once, few, many, or a class for an expanded clone.

v_call: TRBV9; d_call: .; j_call: TRBJ2-5; clone_size: many; cdr3_nt: TGTGCCAGCAGCGTAGCTTGGACAGGGCGGGAGGAGACCCAGTACTTC; cdr3_aa: CASSVAWTGREETQYF
v_call: TRBV24-1; d_call: .; j_call: TRBJ2-7; clone_size: .; cdr3_nt: TGTGCCACCAGTCCACTCCTCCCCCGACAGCACTACGAGCAGTACTTC; cdr3_aa: CATSPLLPRQHYEQYF
v_call: TRBV6-4; d_call: .; j_call: TRBJ1-1; clone_size: .; cdr3_nt: TGTGCCAGCAGTTACCACCTCGTAAGACAGGAAGACACTGAAGCTTTCTTT; cdr3_aa: CASSYHLVRQEDTEAFF
v_call: TRBV10-2; d_call: .; j_call: TRBJ2-5; clone_size: .; cdr3_nt: TGCGCCAGCAGTGAGTCTTACAGCCAAGAGACCCAGTACTTC; cdr3_aa: CASSESYSQETQYF
v_call: TRBV9; d_call: .; j_call: TRBJ1-2; clone_size: many; cdr3_nt: TGTGCCAGCAGCGCCAGACGAGGAACGGGGAACTATGGCTACACCTTC; cdr3_aa: CASSARRGTGNYGYTF
v_call: TRBV5-1; d_call: .; j_call: TRBJ2-1; clone_size: .; cdr3_nt: TGCGCCAGCAGCCACCCAAAACGGGGGAATGAGCAGTTCTTC; cdr3_aa: CASSHPKRGNEQFF
v_call: TRBV7-2; d_call: .; j_call: TRBJ1-2; clone_size: many; cdr3_nt: TGTGCCAGCAGCTTAGGTTGGAGGGACGATGGCTACACCTTC; cdr3_aa: CASSLGWRDDGYTF
v_call: TRBV24-1; d_call: .; j_call: TRBJ1-1; clone_size: many; cdr3_nt: TGTGCCACCAGTGATGGGTCGGACACTGAAGCTTTCTTT; cdr3_aa: CATSDGSDTEAFF
v_call: TRBV5-1; d_call: TRBD1; j_call: TRBJ2-2; clone_size: .; cdr3_nt: TGCGCCAGCAGCCTGAACCTAAACAGGGGTGGTACCGGGGAGCTGTTTTTT; cdr3_aa: CASSLNLNRGGTGELFF
v_call: TRBV7-8; d_call: .; j_call: TRBJ2-7; clone_size: many; cdr3_nt: TGTGCCAGCAGCCTTCTGACGGGCCGCTCCGAGCAGTACTTC; cdr3_aa: CASSLLTGRSEQYF
v_call: TRBV10-2; d_call: .; j_call: TRBJ2-2; clone_size: .; cdr3_nt: TGCGCCAGCAGTGAGTCAGATTGGGACTTGGGGACCGGGGAGCTGTTTTTT; cdr3_aa: CASSESDWDLGTGELFF
v_call: TRBV7-9; d_call: .; j_call: TRBJ2-5; clone_size: few; cdr3_nt: TGTGCCAGCAGCGTCGGACTAAGGGGAGAGACCCAGTACTTC; cdr3_aa: CASSVGLRGETQYF
v_call: TRBV25-1; d_call: .; j_call: TRBJ2-5; clone_size: .; cdr3_nt: TGTGCCAGCAGTGCCAGTGGGGGATGGATGGGCCAGTACTTC; cdr3_aa: CASSASGGWMGQYF
v_call: TRBV7-8; d_call: TRBD1; j_call: TRBJ2-7; clone_size: .; cdr3_nt: TGTGCCAGCAGCTGGACGACAGGGCGGTACGAGCAGTACTTC; cdr3_aa: CASSWTTGRYEQYF
v_call: TRBV7-2; d_call: .; j_call: TRBJ2-7; clone_size: .; cdr3_nt: TGTGCCAGCACCATACCGGGACGGGACTACGAGCAGTACTTC; cdr3_aa: CASTIPGRDYEQYF
v_call: TRBV29-1; d_call: TRBD1; j_call: TRBJ2-5; clone_size: .; cdr3_nt: TGCAGCGTAAGGACAGGGAAGGATGGGACCCAGTACTTC; cdr3_aa: CSVRTGKDGTQYF
v_call: TRBV7-2; d_call: TRBD1; j_call: TRBJ1-6; clone_size: once; cdr3_nt: TGTGCCAGCATGACAGGGGGTGGGAATTCACCCCTCCACTTT; cdr3_aa: CASMTGGGNSPLHF
v_call: TRBV29-1; d_call: TRBD1; j_call: TRBJ2-3; clone_size: many; cdr3_nt: TGCAGCGTTGATCATCCTTGGACAGGGTTGGATACGCAGTATTTT; cdr3_aa: CSVDHPWTGLDTQYF
v_call: TRBV10-3; d_call: .; j_call: TRBJ2-5; clone_size: many; cdr3_nt: TGTGCCATCAGTGAGTCCGGGACTTCAGAAGAGACCCAGTACTTC; cdr3_aa: CAISESGTSEETQYF
v_call: TRBV7-2; d_call: .; j_call: TRBJ2-5; clone_size: few; cdr3_nt: TGCGCCAGCAGCCAAGATTCGCCAGGGCCAGAGACCCAGTACTTC; cdr3_aa: CASSQDSPGPETQYF
v_call: TRBV7-2; d_call: .; j_call: TRBJ2-7; clone_size: few; cdr3_nt: TGTGCCAGCAGTACCGCAGGGGCTGATTCCTACGAGCAGTACTTC; cdr3_aa: CASSTAGADSYEQYF
v_call: TRBV29-1; d_call: .; j_call: TRBJ1-1; clone_size: many; cdr3_nt: TGCAGCGTTGATCAGAACACTGAAGCTTTCTTT; cdr3_aa: CSVDQNTEAFF
v_call: TRBV30; d_call: .; j_call: TRBJ1-2; clone_size: .; cdr3_nt: TGTGCCTGGAGTGTCGACGGGGTCTATGGCTACACCTTC; cdr3_aa: CAWSVDGVYGYTF
v_call: TRBV11-2; d_call: TRBD2; j_call: TRBJ2-6; clone_size: once; cdr3_nt: TGTGCCAGCAGCTTTGCTAGCGGGGTGGGGGCCAACGTCCTGACTTTC; cdr3_aa: CASSFASGVGANVLTF
v_call: TRBV29-1; d_call: .; j_call: TRBJ2-5; clone_size: many; cdr3_nt: TGCAGCGTTGAAGAGGGGCAGGGGCGCCAAGAGACCCAGTACTTC; cdr3_aa: CSVEEGQGRQETQYF
v_call: TRBV12-3/TRBV12-4; d_call: .; j_call: TRBJ2-2; clone_size: .; cdr3_nt: TGTGCCAGCAGTTTAGGGGGGCCCGGAGGGGAGCTGTTTTTT; cdr3_aa: CASSLGGPGGELFF
v_call: TRBV6-5; d_call: .; j_call: TRBJ2-5; clone_size: .; cdr3_nt: TGTGCCAGCAGTCCCGGGACTCCCCCCGGGACCCAGTACTTC; cdr3_aa: CASSPGTPPGTQYF
v_call: TRBV7-2; d_call: TRBD1; j_call: TRBJ1-1; clone_size: .; cdr3_nt: TGTGCCAACAGCTTGCAGGGGGCCCTTGAAGCTTTCTTT; cdr3_aa: CANSLQGALEAFF
v_call: TRBV6-6; d_call: .; j_call: TRBJ1-1; clone_size: .; cdr3_nt: TGTGCCAGCAGCAACGTCATGAACACTGAAGCTTTCTTT; cdr3_aa: CASSNVMNTEAFF
v_call: TRBV25-1; d_call: .; j_call: TRBJ1-1; clone_size: .; cdr3_nt: TGTGCCAGCAGTGCTAGAGGTGGACATCTGAACACTGAAGCTTTCTTT; cdr3_aa: CASSARGGHLNTEAFF
v_call: TRBV10-3; d_call: .; j_call: TRBJ1-4; clone_size: .; cdr3_nt: TGTGCCTCGAAGCCCCGGGACGAAGGAGAAAAACTGTTTTTT; cdr3_aa: CASKPRDEGEKLFF
v_call: TRBV19; d_call: .; j_call: TRBJ2-5; clone_size: many; cdr3_nt: TGTGCCAGTATCGGGGACAAGGAGACCCAGTACTTC; cdr3_aa: CASIGDKETQYF
v_call: TRBV7-9; d_call: TRBD1; j_call: TRBJ1-2; clone_size: .; cdr3_nt: TGTGCCAGCAGCTTAGTTCGGATGGGACAGGATGACTACACCTTC; cdr3_aa: CASSLVRMGQDDYTF
v_call: TRBV7-6; d_call: TRBD1; j_call: TRBJ1-5; clone_size: many; cdr3_nt: TGTGCCAGCAGCCTCACGACAGGGCCCAATCAGCCCCAGCATTTT; cdr3_aa: CASSLTTGPNQPQHF
v_call: TRBV6-5; d_call: TRBD1; j_call: TRBJ1-5; clone_size: few; cdr3_nt: TGTGCCAGCAGGTCCGGGACAGGTCACAATCAGCCCCAGCATTTT; cdr3_aa: CASRSGTGHNQPQHF
v_call: TRBV20-1; d_call: .; j_call: TRBJ2-5; clone_size: .; cdr3_nt: TGCAGTGCTGGAGGGCAGGGGACCTGGGAGACCCAGTACTTC; cdr3_aa: CSAGGQGTWETQYF
v_call: TRBV2; d_call: .; j_call: TRBJ2-7; clone_size: .; cdr3_nt: TGTGCCACCAGTCCCTCAACAGCCGGGACTGGCTCCTACGAGCAGTACTTC; cdr3_aa: CATSPSTAGTGSYEQYF
v_call: TRBV10-3; d_call: .; j_call: TRBJ1-6; clone_size: few; cdr3_nt: TGTGCCAGCAGTTCGCCGGGACGAAATTCACCCCTCCACTTT; cdr3_aa: CASSSPGRNSPLHF
v_call: TRBV4-1; d_call: TRBD1; j_call: TRBJ1-1; clone_size: .; cdr3_nt: TGCGCCAGCAGCCAAGCCGCCAGGGGGCAAGGCATGAACACTGAAGCTTTCTTT; cdr3_aa: CASSQAARGQGMNTEAFF
v_call: TRBV20-1; d_call: .; j_call: TRBJ2-2; clone_size: .; cdr3_nt: TGCAGTGCTAGATCAGGGAACACCGGGGAGCTGTTTTTT; cdr3_aa: CSARSGNTGELFF
v_call: TRBV9; d_call: TRBD1; j_call: TRBJ1-1; clone_size: .; cdr3_nt: TGTGCCAGCAGCGTAGGGACAGGGGGCGGGTACACTGAAGCTTTCTTT; cdr3_aa: CASSVGTGGGYTEAFF
v_call: TRBV10-3; d_call: TRBD1; j_call: TRBJ1-2; clone_size: .; cdr3_nt: TGTGCCATCAGTGAGTCGTGGACAGGTCTTTATGGCTACACCTTC; cdr3_aa: CAISESWTGLYGYTF
v_call: TRBV6-5; d_call: TRBD1; j_call: TRBJ2-7; clone_size: .; cdr3_nt: TGTGCCAGCAGACCGGACAGGCAAAGCTCCTACGAGCAGTACTTC; cdr3_aa: CASRPDRQSSYEQYF
v_call: TRBV10-3; d_call: .; j_call: TRBJ2-7; clone_size: once; cdr3_nt: TGTGCCATCCGTACGGCAGGCAGCTACGAGCAGTACTTC; cdr3_aa: CAIRTAGSYEQYF
v_call: TRBV29-1; d_call: .; j_call: TRBJ1-1; clone_size: .; cdr3_nt: TGCAGCGGTGTACAGGGACGGGTTGAAGCTTTCTTT; cdr3_aa: CSGVQGRVEAFF
v_call: TRBV7-3; d_call: TRBD1; j_call: TRBJ2-5; clone_size: .; cdr3_nt: TGTGCCAGCAGCTTAATCCCAGGGGGAGAGACCCAGTACTTC; cdr3_aa: CASSLIPGGETQYF
v_call: TRBV24-1; d_call: .; j_call: TRBJ2-5; clone_size: many; cdr3_nt: TGTGCCAGCAGTCCCACGGGGCTGACTGTGAAGACCCAGTACTTC; cdr3_aa: CASSPTGLTVKTQYF
v_call: TRBV9; d_call: .; j_call: TRBJ2-2; clone_size: .; cdr3_nt: TGTGCCAGCAGTTTCGCCGTAACGAACACCGGGGAGCTGTTTTTT; cdr3_aa: CASSFAVTNTGELFF
v_call: TRBV5-8; d_call: TRBD1; j_call: TRBJ2-2; clone_size: many; cdr3_nt: TGTGCCAGCAGCCTAGGGGGCGTTAGCACCGGGGAGCTGTTTTTT; cdr3_aa: CASSLGGVSTGELFF
v_call: TRBV19; d_call: .; j_call: TRBJ1-5; clone_size: once; cdr3_nt: TGTGCTAGAGACGCAAGTTCGGCGAATCAGCCCCAGCATTTT; cdr3_aa: CARDASSANQPQHF